This T cell receptor beta chain was identified in a study of shared clonotypes between healthy human individuals. Findings of the study overall: In the sorted subsets, rarefaction showed sequencing was incomplete despite large depth.

The assay was immunoSEQ multiplex PCR, and TCRdb's table has in-frame clones only and misses some. The table includes around 2,100,000 clones, about 95% detected once. A remark on this clone: The target antigen is unknown. The identical CDR3 is also encoded by other nucleotide sequences in the sample.

CDR1 is SGHRS and CDR2 is YFSETQ in the germline V gene. The V and J ends lost 2 bases and 0 bases respectively, with 9 bases between them. The CDR3 loop spans 14 amino acids. Naive-designated CD8 cells lacked CD45RO, were positively enriched for CCR7, and omitted terminally differentiated effector memory CD45RA+ cells. This clonotype was obtained from a man aged 18 to 30 in good health. Specimen: naive CD8+ T cells sorted from blood. The chain combines TRBV5-1 with TRBJ2-7, with D possibly matching TRBD1 (5 bases). The CDR3 loop reads CASSLDSSSYEQYF. In DNA, the CDR3 is TGCGCCAGCAGCTTAGACAGCAGCTCCTACGAGCAGTACTTC.